Presented here are 4 T cell receptor beta chains from one specimen sequenced in a study of cytomegalovirus exposure and HLA in healthy donors. The PCR had 60 Vbeta and 13 Jbeta primers. Some clones are missing from TCRdb's copy, which holds only in-frame ones; the method was immunoSEQ multiplex PCR. The sample includes just over 200,000 clones, 55% to 75% seen only once; the top ten take about 3%. Sequenced material: PBMCs. All receptors come from a man aged 40-50 years in good health and CMV-seropositive.

This rearrangement joins TRBV6-1 to TRBJ1-2, with 8 bases aligning to TRBD1. V trimming: 0 bases; J trimming: 8 bases; junction bases outside the gene matches: 8. The CDR3 contains 15 residues. CDR1 MNHNS and CDR2 SASEGT come from the germline V gene. CDR3 coding DNA: TGTGCCAGCAGTGAAGCGCAAAGGACAGGGAAAGGCTACACCTTC. Its protein product is CASSEAQRTGKGYTF.

The V gene is TRBV19, the J gene TRBJ1-1; D gene ambiguous. The CDR3 extends over 14 amino acids. V lost 3 bases and J lost 5, with 13 bases in between. The germline CDR1 and CDR2 sequences are LNHDA and SQIVND (reference sequence). The CDR3 DNA sequence: TGTGCCAGTAGTATCAACCTACGGGGTACTGAAGCTTTCTTT. Its protein is CASSINLRGTEAFF. The full variable domain, completed using reference TRBV19 and TRBJ1-1, is DGGITQSPKYLFRKEGQNVTLSCEQNLNHDAMYWYRQDPGQGLRLIYYSQIVNDFQKGDIAEGYSVSREKKESFPLTVTSAQKNPTAFYLCASSINLRGTEAFFGQGTRLTVV.

The chain's CDR3 is CASSYRTDTEAFF. The CDR3 region has the DNA TGTGCCAGCAGTTACAGGACAGACACTGAAGCTTTCTTT. The chain is built from TRBV6-5 and TRBJ1-1; D possibly corresponds to TRBD1 (6 bases). The CDR3 is 13 residues long. V dropped 2 bases and J dropped 3 bases, with 7 bases sitting between them. Germline CDR1 and CDR2: MNHEY and SVGAGI.

The CDR3 bases are TGTGCCAGCAGCCCCTCCCAGGGAAAGGATGAGCAGTTCTTC. Encoded protein: CASSPSQGKDEQFF. The rearrangement uses TRBV7-3 and TRBJ2-1; maybe TRBD1 (5 bases). This CDR3 is 14 amino acids long. CDR1 SGHTA and CDR2 FQGTGA come from the germline V gene. Deletions cut 5 bases from V and 8 bases from J, with 16 bases between.